This T cell receptor beta chain was recovered during a study of blood T cell repertoires in COVID-19. The assay was immunoSEQ multiplex PCR, and TCRdb's table has in-frame clones only and misses some. Among about 120,000 clones listed, 88% were seen once. This CDR3 region has 20 residues. Germline CDR1 and CDR2: MDHEN and SYDVKM. The V segment lost 6 bases and the J segment 5 bases; nucleotides outside the gene matches: 27. The clonotype was recovered from a woman between 45 and 60 years old with active or convalescent COVID-19. The genes are TRBV28 and TRBJ1-2, with TRBD1 matching over 7 bases. The material sequenced was peripheral blood. The CDR3 bases are TGTGCCAGCAGCGATCATACATATCTAGTCCGACTCTCCAGGGGGTATGGCTACACCTTC. Translation: CASSDHTYLVRLSRGYGYTF.